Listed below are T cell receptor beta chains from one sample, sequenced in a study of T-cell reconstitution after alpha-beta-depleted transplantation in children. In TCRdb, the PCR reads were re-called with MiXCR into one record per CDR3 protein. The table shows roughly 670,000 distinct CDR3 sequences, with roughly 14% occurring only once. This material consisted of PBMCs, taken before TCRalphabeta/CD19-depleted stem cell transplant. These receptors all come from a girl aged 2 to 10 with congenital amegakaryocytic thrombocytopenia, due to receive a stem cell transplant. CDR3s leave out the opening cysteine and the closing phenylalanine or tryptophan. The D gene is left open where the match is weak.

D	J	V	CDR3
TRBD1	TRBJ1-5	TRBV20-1	SALQGAYSNQPQH
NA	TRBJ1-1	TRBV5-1	ASSFDALNTEAF
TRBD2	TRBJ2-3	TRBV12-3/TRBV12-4	ASSLPEGLAGADTQY
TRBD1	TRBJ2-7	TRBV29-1	SVVGTGSYEQY
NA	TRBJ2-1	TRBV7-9	ASSSTSGLANGDEQF
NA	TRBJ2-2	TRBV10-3	AITKGYSAGELF
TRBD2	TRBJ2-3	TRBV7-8	ASSPGLAGTSTDTQY
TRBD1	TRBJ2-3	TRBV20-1	SADTGASTDTQY
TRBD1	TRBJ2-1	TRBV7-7	ASSLSGQNNEQF
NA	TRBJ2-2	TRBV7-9	ASSSRYESGTGELF
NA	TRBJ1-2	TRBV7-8	ASSGRGGNGYT
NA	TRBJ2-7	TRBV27	ASSLFGTLAYEQY
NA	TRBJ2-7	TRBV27	ASSSRLEAEQY
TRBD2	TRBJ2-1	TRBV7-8	ASSLLREYNEQF
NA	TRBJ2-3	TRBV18	ASYTRDSYTDTQY
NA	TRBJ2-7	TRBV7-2	ASSVDVVGSYEQY
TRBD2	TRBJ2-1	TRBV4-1	ASSREGTSGYNEQF
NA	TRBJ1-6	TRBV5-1	ASRGPGQANSPLH
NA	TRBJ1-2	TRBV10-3	AAHRGGSYGYT
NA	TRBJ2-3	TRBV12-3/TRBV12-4	ASTIQLDTQY
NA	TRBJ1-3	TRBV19	ASRNRDSGNTIY
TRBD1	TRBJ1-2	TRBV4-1	ASSQAGTALYGYT
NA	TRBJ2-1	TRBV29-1	SVVSSYNEQF
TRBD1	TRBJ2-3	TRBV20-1	SAAPGQSITDTQY
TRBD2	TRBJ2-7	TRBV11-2	ASSQTSDYYEQY
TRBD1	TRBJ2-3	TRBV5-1	ASSWWDSRPILDGDTQY
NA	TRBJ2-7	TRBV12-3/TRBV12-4	ASSPGVGSYEQY
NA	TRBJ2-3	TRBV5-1	ASSSPLHSGATDTQY
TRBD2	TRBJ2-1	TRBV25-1	ATTGPDPGLEEDNEQF
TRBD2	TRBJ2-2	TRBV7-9	ASSLARLAGNTGELF
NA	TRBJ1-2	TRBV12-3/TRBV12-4	ASSPAYGYT
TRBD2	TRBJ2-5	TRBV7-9	ASSLLQTSGRDTQY
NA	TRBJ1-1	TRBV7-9	ASTPTGYTEAF
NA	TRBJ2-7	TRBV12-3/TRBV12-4	ASSGKTTYEQY
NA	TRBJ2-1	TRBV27	ASSLPGFRWNEQF
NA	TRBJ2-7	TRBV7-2	ASSSTNEQY
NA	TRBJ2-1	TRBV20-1	SARDLAASVYNEQF
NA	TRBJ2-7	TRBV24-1	ATSDSTFDPRY
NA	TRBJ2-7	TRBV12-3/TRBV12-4	ASSIDRDGSYEQY
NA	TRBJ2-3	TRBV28	ATGFVSTDTQY
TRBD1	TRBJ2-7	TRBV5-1	ASSRIPNTGGTLSYEQY
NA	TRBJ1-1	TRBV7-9	ARGVMNTEAF
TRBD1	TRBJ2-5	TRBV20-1	SASGNPSTGKETQY
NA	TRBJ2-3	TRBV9	ASSVGGFRTDTQY
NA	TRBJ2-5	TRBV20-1	SYLWGWGQETQY
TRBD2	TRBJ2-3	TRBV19	ASSFLAGLTDTQY
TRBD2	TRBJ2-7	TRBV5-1	ASSWGLAGSYEQY
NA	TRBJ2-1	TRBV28	ASSFIQPSGNEQF
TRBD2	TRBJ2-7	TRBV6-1	ASRKKRETYEQY
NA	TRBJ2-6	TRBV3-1	ASSHRSGANVLT
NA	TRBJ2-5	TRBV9	ASEKSGSMETQY
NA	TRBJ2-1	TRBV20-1	SASAEWNNEQF
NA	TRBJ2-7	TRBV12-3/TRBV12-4	ASTTLALSYEQY
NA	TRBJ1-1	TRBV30	AFYYRAKAF
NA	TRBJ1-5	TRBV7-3	ASSLSRGNSNQPQH
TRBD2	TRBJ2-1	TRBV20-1	SAPPREGYNEQF